Below, 23 T cell receptor beta chains from the same sample are listed, as sequenced in a study of T cell repertoires in cytomegalovirus infection. One entry per CDR3 protein results from TCRdb running MiXCR on the reads. The sample contains over 450,000 distinct CDR3 sequences, about 10% of which appear only once. Sequenced: PBMCs. The source of these receptors is a human donor in good health (CMV status not recorded). Some clones in this sample may be carry-over from other donors' samples.

This clonotype was picked up a small number of times. The rearrangement links TRBV18 to TRBJ2-5; no clear D. V lost 2 bases and J lost 3, with 4 bases in between. Germline V gives CDR1 KGHSH, CDR2 LQKENI. CDR3 length: 12 amino acids. The CDR3 loop is CASSPYKETQYF. DNA for the CDR3: TGTGCCAGCTCACCATATAAAGAGACCCAGTACTTC.

This clonotype was counted ten times or more. The genes are TRBV10-3 and TRBJ2-3; 7 nucleotides match TRBD2. Per the germline V gene, CDR1 is ENHRY and CDR2 is SYGVKD. The CDR3 sequence is 14 residues long. The J segment lost 3 bases and the V segment lost 7 bases, leaving 7 bases of the junction unmatched. CDR3 nucleotide sequence: TGTGCCATCAACCAGCGGGAAGATACAGATACGCAGTATTTT. Its protein is CAINQREDTDTQYF.

The chain employs TRBV2 and TRBJ2-2; D gene uncertain. CDR1 and CDR2 from the germline V gene are SNHLY and FYNNEI. CDR3 length: 14 amino acids. Trimming took off 7 bases at V and 2 bases at J, with 11 bases between the two ends. CDR3 nucleotides: TGTGCCAGCACGGAAGTAGCTAACACCGGGGAGCTGTTTTTT. It codes for CASTEVANTGELFF.

This clonotype came up many times. V usage is TRBV11-2 and J usage is TRBJ2-5; no clear D gene. Trimming removed 5 bases at V and 2 bases at J, with 15 bases between. The germline V gene encodes CDR1 SGHAT and CDR2 FQNNGV. This CDR3 contains 15 residues. CDR3 bases: TGTGCCAGCAGCCCAGGTTGGGCCTCTCAAGAGACCCAGTACTTC. This gives the protein CASSPGWASQETQYF.

This clonotype was detected many times. V gene TRBV7-6 combines with J gene TRBJ1-5, with D perhaps matching TRBD1 (6 bases). The germline gives CDR1 SGHVS, CDR2 FNYEAQ. Between the trimmed V and J ends, which lost 5 bases and 3 bases, there was a span of 14 bases. The CDR3 sequence is 15 residues long. The DNA for the CDR3 is TGTGCCAGCAGCCTCGGACAGAGGATCAATCAGCCCCAGCATTTT. Encoded protein: CASSLGQRINQPQHF. Drawing the rest from reference TRBV7-6 and TRBJ1-5, the complete variable domain is GAGVSQSPRYKVTKRGQDVALRCDPISGHVSLYWYRQALGQGPEFLTYFNYEAQQDKSGLPNDRFSAERPEGSISTLTIQRTEQRDSAMYRCASSLGQRINQPQHFGDGTRLSIL.

Many counts were recorded for this clonotype. The chain combines TRBV7-6 with TRBJ2-3; D is unresolved. Germline values: CDR1 SGHVS, CDR2 FNYEAQ. V lost 1 base, J lost 2 bases, and 10 bases lay in between. This CDR3 has 15 amino acids. The CDR3 is CASSLGLNPTDTQYF. The DNA for the CDR3 is TGTGCCAGCAGCTTAGGATTAAACCCCACAGATACGCAGTATTTT.

This clonotype was detected many times. The chain employs TRBV7-6 and TRBJ2-1, with unresolved D. Germline V gene lookup returns CDR1 SGHVS and CDR2 FNYEAQ. The CDR3 extends over 12 amino acids. Trimming took off 5 bases at V and 10 bases at J, with 12 bases between the two ends. In nucleotides, the CDR3 is TGTGCCAGCAGCCCCCGCGTAGGGGAGCAGTTCTTC. Translating it yields CASSPRVGEQFF.

The chain combines TRBV6-6 with TRBJ2-7, with 9 bases aligning to TRBD1. The V and J ends lost 3 bases and 3 bases, in that order; junction bases with no gene match: 6. Germline loops: CDR1 MNHNY, CDR2 SVGAGI (reference sequence). This CDR3 comprises 15 residues. Here the CDR3 DNA reads TGTGCCAGCAGTTATTCGGGACAGGGTCGCTACGAGCAGTACTTC. It codes for CASSYSGQGRYEQYF.

This clonotype was detected ten times or more. The chain employs TRBV7-4 and TRBJ1-1; 7 bases match TRBD1. V lost 6 bases to trimming and J lost 7 bases; unmatched junction nucleotides: 14. Germline lookup yields CDR1 SGHVT and CDR2 SQSDAQ. The CDR3 runs 15 residues. In nucleotides, the CDR3 is TGTGCCAGCAGTTGGCCCCACAAGGGGGCCTTTGAAGCTTTCTTT. It yields the protein CASSWPHKGAFEAFF.

The chain uses TRBV12-3 or TRBV12-4 and TRBJ1-4; no definite D call. V lost 4 bases to trimming and J lost 7 bases, with 16 bases between them. The length of the CDR3 is 15 residues. In nucleotides, the CDR3 is TGTGCCAGCAGTTCCCGGGATACCGCCGGTGAAAAACTGTTTTTT. Translating it yields CASSSRDTAGEKLFF.

With respect to this clonotype: Possible read error: a much larger clone is one base away. The chain joins TRBV20-1 to TRBJ2-1; no definite D call. The V gene's germline CDR1 is DFQATT and CDR2 SNEGSKA (reference sequence). The CDR3 covers 12 residues. CDR3 in amino acids: CSASPSHNEQFF. CDR3 nucleotide sequence: TGCAGTGCTAGCCCCTCCCACAATGAGCAGTTCTTC.

Ten or more counts support this clonotype. The J gene is TRBJ2-6, the V gene TRBV7-8; possible D gene TRBD1, 5 bases. The CDR3 is 15 residues long. The V and J ends lost 5 bases and 1 base respectively, with 9 bases between them. The germline V gene has CDR1 SGHVS and CDR2 FQNEAQ. The CDR3 bases are TGTGCCAGCAGCAAAGGGGTTTCTGGGGCCAACGTCCTGACTTTC. It is translated as CASSKGVSGANVLTF. Filled out from reference TRBV7-8 and TRBJ2-6, the complete variable domain reads GAGVSQSPRYKVAKRGQDVALRCDPISGHVSLFWYQQALGQGPEFLTYFQNEAQLDKSGLPSDRFFAERPEGSVSTLKIQRTQQEDSAVYLCASSKGVSGANVLTFGAGSRLTVL.

V is TRBV29-1 and J is TRBJ2-5, with unresolved D. V lost 4 bases to trimming and J lost 0 bases, with 3 bases between them. From germline, CDR1 is SQVTM and CDR2 ANQGSEA. The CDR3 runs to 11 residues. DNA of the CDR3: TGCAGCGTTGGTTACCAAGAGACCCAGTACTTC. This gives the protein CSVGYQETQYF.

The chain joins TRBV15 to TRBJ2-7; D may be TRBD1 (6 bases). The V end lost 3 bases, the J end lost 3 bases, and 9 bases lay between the germline ends. The CDR3 runs to 13 residues. Germline CDR1 is LNHNV and CDR2 is YYDKDF (reference sequence). Here the CDR3 reads CATSSPQGYEQYF. CDR3 bases: TGTGCCACCAGCAGCCCACAGGGCTACGAGCAGTACTTC.

This clonotype was detected ten times or more. V usage is TRBV6-1 and J usage is TRBJ2-3; TRBD2 matches 10 bases. Germline lookup yields CDR1 MNHNS and CDR2 SASEGT. The CDR3 covers 13 residues. V was pared by 6 bases and J by 13 bases, with 10 bases of the junction left unmatched. The CDR3 nucleotides read TGTGCCAGCAGACCAGGGTCGCTAGCGGGGGAGTATTTT. Translation gives CASRPGSLAGEYF.

This clonotype was found many times. This chain links TRBV7-8 with TRBJ2-6, with D tentatively TRBD2 (6 bases). From germline, CDR1 is SGHVS and CDR2 FQNEAQ. The length of the CDR3 is 18 residues. Trimming left V 2 bases short and J 0 bases short, with 14 bases between. The CDR3 DNA follows: TGTGCCAGCAGCTTAATAGCGGTCGCTAGCTCTGGGGCCAACGTCCTGACTTTC. Its protein is CASSLIAVASSGANVLTF.

The V and J genes are TRBV28 and TRBJ2-7, with a weak D call TRBD2 (6 bases). The length of the CDR3 is 14 residues. Trimming took off 7 bases at V and 6 bases at J, with 19 bases between the two ends. The germline V gene has CDR1 MDHEN and CDR2 SYDVKM. The CDR3 protein is CASILSGTLGEQYF. The CDR3 coding sequence is TGTGCCAGCATCCTATCCGGGACTCTGGGCGAGCAGTACTTC. The complete variable domain, with remaining parts taken from reference TRBV28 and TRBJ2-7, reads DVKVTQSSRYLVKRTGEKVFLECVQDMDHENMFWYRQDPGLGLRLIYFSYDVKMKEKGDIPEGYSVSREKKERFSLILESASTNQTSMYLCASILSGTLGEQYFGPGTRLTVT.

The sample holds many counts of this clonotype. The chain carries TRBV29-1 and TRBJ2-1, with 7 bases lining up with TRBD1. The CDR3 runs 13 residues. The germline V gene encodes CDR1 SQVTM and CDR2 ANQGSEA. The J segment lost 2 bases and the V segment lost 6 bases, leaving 4 bases of the junction unmatched. The CDR3 DNA reads TGCAGCGTCGGGACAGTTACCTACAATGAGCAGTTCTTC. Protein: CSVGTVTYNEQFF.

J is TRBJ2-3 and V is TRBV28; TRBD2 matches at 8 bases. Germline CDR1 is MDHEN and CDR2 is SYDVKM. The CDR3 runs 14 residues. V gave up 11 bases and J gave up 9 bases; unmatched junction bases: 16. This CDR3 reads CASSRVAGGRTQYF. The CDR3 nucleotides are TGTGCCTCTTCACGAGTAGCGGGCGGGAGGACGCAGTATTTT.

This clonotype has a single count. Because it lacks the conserved phenylalanine or tryptophan at the end, this CDR3 is likely a read error. The V call is TRBV6-4, the J call TRBJ1-5; no firm D call. CDR3 length: 13 amino acids. Germline V lookup: CDR1 MRHNA, CDR2 SNTAGT. Trimming stripped 5 bases from V and 4 bases from J, with 9 bases between. The CDR3: CASSLAENQPQHI. CDR3 coding DNA: TGTGCCAGCAGTCTGGCAGAAAATCAGCCCCAGCATATT.

This clonotype was counted between two and nine times. This chain uses TRBV6-1 with TRBJ2-2; 12 bases line up with TRBD1. This CDR3 has 13 residues. J was trimmed by 8 bases and V by 11 bases; bases with no gene match: 6. Germline loops: CDR1 MNHNS, CDR2 SASEGT. CDR3 DNA: TGTGCCGGGGGGACAGGGGGCACGGGGGAGCTGTTTTTT. The encoded protein is CAGGTGGTGELFF.

This clonotype was counted many times. The chain is built from TRBV29-1 and TRBJ2-1; D is uncertain. The CDR3 has 15 amino acids. Trimming pared 8 bases from V and 3 bases from J, leaving 20 bases between. Germline-derived CDR1 and CDR2 are SQVTM and ANQGSEA. This CDR3 reads CSTTTPYGVYNEQFF. Written as DNA, the CDR3 is TGCAGCACAACGACTCCCTATGGGGTCTACAATGAGCAGTTCTTC.

The chain has TRBV28 and TRBJ1-5; no clear D gene. V was pared by 10 bases and J by 0 bases, with 19 bases between. This CDR3 is built from 16 residues. The germline V gene has CDR1 MDHEN and CDR2 SYDVKM. The CDR3: CATIAGDPYSNQPQHF. The DNA for the CDR3 is TGTGCCACCATCGCCGGAGACCCCTATAGCAATCAGCCCCAGCATTTT.